The rows below give T cell receptor beta chains drawn from one sample of a study of patients and donors after allogeneic stem cell transplantation. MiXCR was run by TCRdb on the RT-PCR reads, yielding one entry per CDR3 protein. The sample records approximately 140,000 distinct CDR3 sequences, about a third being singletons. The material sequenced was blood, either unsorted or a sorted T cell fraction (not recorded which). These receptors originate from a human donor who was either an allogeneic HSCT recipient or a stem cell or donor lymphocyte infusion donor (not recorded which). It is not recorded whose cells these are; they may come from a transplant donor. Each CDR3 is given with its conserved first and last residue. D genes are given only for firm matches. Clone size appears in some rows only: once, few, many, or a class for an expanded clone.

D gene	V gene	clone size	J gene	CDR3 DNA	CDR3 protein
.	TRBV5-5	.	TRBJ1-5	TGTGCCAGCAGTCCAGAATTACAGGGTTCGTCAAATGGCAATCAGCCCCAGCATTTT	CASSPELQGSSNGNQPQHF
.	TRBV24-1	.	TRBJ2-2	TGTGCCACCATGGGAAAGATAAACACCGGGGAGCTGTTTTTT	CATMGKINTGELFF
TRBD1	TRBV7-6	few	TRBJ1-1	TGTGCCAGCAGCCCCAGACAGGGGATGGGTGAAGCTTTCTTT	CASSPRQGMGEAFF
.	TRBV12-3/TRBV12-4	few	TRBJ2-5	TGTGCCAGCAGTTTCATGCCCACAGGAGAGACCCAGTACTTC	CASSFMPTGETQYF
TRBD1	TRBV12-3/TRBV12-4	.	TRBJ1-1	TGTGCCAGCAGTTTGCAGGGGGGAAAAACGAACACTGAAGCTTTCTTT	CASSLQGGKTNTEAFF
.	TRBV6-5	few	TRBJ2-2	TGTGCCAGCAGTTACTCGCTCGGGACCGGGGAGCTGTTTTTT	CASSYSLGTGELFF
TRBD1	TRBV24-1	few	TRBJ1-5	TGTGCCACCAGTGACCCCCGGGACAGATATAGCAATCAGCCCCAGCATTTT	CATSDPRDRYSNQPQHF
.	TRBV12-3/TRBV12-4	.	TRBJ1-3	TGTGCCAGCAGACCTCCGCGACCAGGAAACACCATATATTTT	CASRPPRPGNTIYF
.	TRBV28	.	TRBJ1-5	TGTGCCAGCAGTCCCAACCGGGGGCGGAATTACGGACAGCCCCAGCATTTT	CASSPNRGRNYGQPQHF
.	TRBV3-1	medium-sized	TRBJ1-1	TGTGCCAGCAGCCCCCTCGGGGGCGCGTACACTGAAGCTTTCTTT	CASSPLGGAYTEAFF
.	TRBV12-3/TRBV12-4	.	TRBJ2-2	TGTGCCAGCAGCCGTCCGGCGCGGTTAGACACCGGGGAGCTGTTTTTT	CASSRPARLDTGELFF
TRBD1	TRBV6-5	once	TRBJ2-1	TGTGCCACCAAAGACCCCGACAGGGGAGACTACAATGAGCAGTTCTTC	CATKDPDRGDYNEQFF
.	TRBV12-3/TRBV12-4	.	TRBJ2-2	TGTGCCAGCAGTCCCCAAGGGGCAGTGAACACCGGGGAGCTGTTTTTT	CASSPQGAVNTGELFF
TRBD1	TRBV20-1	few	TRBJ2-2	TGCAGTGCCAATCCTACGCAGGGGGCTCACGCGAACACCGGGGAGCTGTTTTTT	CSANPTQGAHANTGELFF
.	TRBV5-1	.	TRBJ2-2	TGCGCCAGCAGCTTGGAGGACTCACGAGGGACCGGGGAGCTGTTTTTT	CASSLEDSRGTGELFF
.	TRBV10-3	few	TRBJ1-6	TGTGCCATCAGTGAGATCAGCGACAGGCCTTATAATTCACCCCTCCACTTT	CAISEISDRPYNSPLHF
TRBD1	TRBV13	once	TRBJ1-3	TGTGCCAGCAGCCTAAGGAGACAGGGAAATGGAAACACCATATATTTT	CASSLRRQGNGNTIYF
.	TRBV7-9	.	TRBJ1-1	TGTGCCAGCAGCCTAGGCGGGGAGGGAACTGAAGCTTTCTTT	CASSLGGEGTEAFF
.	TRBV12-3/TRBV12-4	.	TRBJ1-6	TGTGCCAGCAGTTTATGGGGTTCACCCCTCCACTTT	CASSLWGSPLHF
.	TRBV9	.	TRBJ1-1	TGTGCCAGCAGCGTAGACCCCCCGGGGGTAGTGTCCACTGAAGCTTTCTTT	CASSVDPPGVVSTEAFF
TRBD1	TRBV5-6	.	TRBJ1-2	TGTGCCAGCAGCTTGAGGACAGGGGATGGCTACACCTTC	CASSLRTGDGYTF
.	TRBV12-3/TRBV12-4	few	TRBJ1-5	TGTGCCAGCAGTTTATCGATGCGGTTAGGGGTTCAGCCCCAGCATTTT	CASSLSMRLGVQPQHF
TRBD1	TRBV6-6	.	TRBJ2-1	TGTGCCAGCACAACACAGGGGAATAATGAGCAGTTCTTC	CASTTQGNNEQFF
.	TRBV20-1	.	TRBJ1-4	TGCAGTGCTAGAGATCCCCAGGGGAATGAAAAACTGTTTTTT	CSARDPQGNEKLFF
.	TRBV20-1	few	TRBJ1-2	TGCAGTGCTTCGGGACTCCCTGGGTATGGCTACACCTTC	CSASGLPGYGYTF
.	TRBV29-1	.	TRBJ2-1	TGCAGCGTTAGGGGACTCCAGGGGTCCTACAATGAGCAGTTCTTC	CSVRGLQGSYNEQFF
.	TRBV5-4	.	TRBJ1-6	TGTGCCAGCAGCTTTGGGGGCTGGAACTCACCCCTCCACTTT	CASSFGGWNSPLHF
.	TRBV20-1	.	TRBJ1-2	TGCAGTGCTAGCGAGTTCGATGGCTACACCTTC	CSASEFDGYTF
.	TRBV27	.	TRBJ1-4	TGTGCCAGCAGTTTAAGGGGACTGAGTAATGAAAAACTGTTTTTT	CASSLRGLSNEKLFF
.	TRBV24-1	.	TRBJ1-5	TGTGCCACGGGCGGGGCGCATGATCAGCCCCAGCATTTT	CATGGAHDQPQHF
.	TRBV28	few	TRBJ1-1	TGTGCCAGCAGTTCCTCCCCGACAGGGAACACTGAAGCTTTCTTT	CASSSSPTGNTEAFF